This TCR beta chain comes out of a study of T cell clonality in common variable immunodeficiency (dated by TCRdb to between 2015 and 2016). The paper's findings and limits, for the study overall: According to the authors, finding the cause of the higher clonality in CVID would require sequencing the repertoires of T cell subpopulations. TCRbeta clonality was higher in CVID subjects than in healthy controls (t-test p = 0.018), and the increase was most characteristic of about a third of subjects. Even though DNA input was the same, control samples had an average of around 81,000 unique sequences each, compared with approximately 32,000 in CVID samples. Differences among patients in the CVID cohort limited the correlations between repertoire features and clinical complications. Fewer TCRbeta clones were shared among CVID subjects than among healthy controls (p < 0.0001). Fewer deletions and N-nucleotide insertions were reportedly observed in CVID TCRbeta sequences, and highly modified clones with 13 or more V deletions were reportedly absent from CVID TCRbeta sequences.

Predominantly Caucasian heritage was noted among both the CVID patients and the healthy controls. Heparinized peripheral whole blood samples of 5 to 8 ml were collected from each donor. Genomic DNA from adults with common variable immune deficiency (CVID) and from healthy adult controls was the source for sequencing TCRbeta CDR3 repertoires. A total of some 22 healthy adult volunteers (around 12 female and around 10 male; age range about 20 to 75 years, mean age around 31) were included in the control group. Diluted blood was subjected to density centrifugation over Hypaque 1077 or Ficoll-Paque for isolation of peripheral blood mononuclear cells. Unsorted mononuclear cells served as the source of genomic DNA, which was extracted either by Qiagen column purification or by a centrifugation-based method. For sequencing, equivalent amounts of genomic DNA were input from CVID and control samples. For every sample, a 60 bp segment covering the rearranged TCRbeta CDR3 region was amplified and then sequenced. The immunoSEQ assay, a bias-corrected multiplex PCR with high-throughput sequencing, was employed for TCRbeta amplification. The published analysis was carried out like this. Every unique nucleotide sequence was considered a clone and was annotated with V, D and J genes, copy number and frequency. Sequences were labeled productive if in frame, and non-productive if out of frame or containing stop codons. Clonality was calculated from Shannon's entropy as previously described. Mean CDR3 Kyte-Doolittle hydropathy was derived from the predicted amino acid sequences of productive clones. Hierarchical clustering of scaled V gene usage was performed with the R hclust function using Manhattan distance and complete linkage. Clone sharing by CDR3 amino acid sequence was assessed by resampling 12 repertoires per group over 100 rounds. The repertoires were screened for 55 to 75 published EBV-specific TCRbeta sequences and 200 to 250 published CMV-specific TCRbeta sequences. Analysis left out two CVID samples that produced under 10,000 sequences, so some 45 CVID repertoires remained. This is the immuneACCESS table as TCRdb keeps it, with only in-frame sequences that have V and J called. A part of the clones is gone; compared with another copy, unresolved V genes explain less than half, and the rest is unexplained. V, J and clone size were drawn from that table, and D and trimming were deduced from the DNA. This sample contains approximately 45,000 clones, none of which is a singleton. Roughly 1.9% of the sample comes from the top ten.

In this sample, this clone turned up many times. The clone's antigen remains unknown. The specimen sequenced was peripheral blood mononuclear cells. This clonotype was sampled from a person aged 18 to 70 in good health.

The CDR3 protein is CASSSNPGTGNTGELFF. CDR3 DNA (partial): TGTGCCAGCAGCTCAAATCCCGGGACAGGGAACACCGGGGAG. The chain is made from TRBV7-3 and TRBJ2-2, and TRBD1 aligns with 8 junction nucleotides. The read comes to an end 3 residues before the CDR3 does, leaving the germline J gene to fill in the end. Inclusive of the bounding cysteine and phenylalanine, the CDR3 is 17 residues long. The DNA shown is the part of the CDR3 that was read: 42 bases, in frame from base 1. V is trimmed back by 4 bases and J by 1 base, and the junction contains 8 bases that no gene match accounts for. Per the germline V gene, SGHTA is the CDR1 and FQGTGA is the CDR2.